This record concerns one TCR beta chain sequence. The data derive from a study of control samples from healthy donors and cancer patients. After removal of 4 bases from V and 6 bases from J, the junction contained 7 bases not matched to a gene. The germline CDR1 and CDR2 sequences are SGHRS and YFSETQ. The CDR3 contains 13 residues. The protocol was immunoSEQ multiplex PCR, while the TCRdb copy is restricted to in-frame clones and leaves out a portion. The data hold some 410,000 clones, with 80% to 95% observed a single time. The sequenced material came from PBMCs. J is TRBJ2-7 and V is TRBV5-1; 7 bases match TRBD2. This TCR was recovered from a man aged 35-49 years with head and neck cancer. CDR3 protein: CASSERPGGEQYF. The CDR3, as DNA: TGCGCCAGCAGCGAGCGTCCGGGAGGCGAGCAGTACTTC.